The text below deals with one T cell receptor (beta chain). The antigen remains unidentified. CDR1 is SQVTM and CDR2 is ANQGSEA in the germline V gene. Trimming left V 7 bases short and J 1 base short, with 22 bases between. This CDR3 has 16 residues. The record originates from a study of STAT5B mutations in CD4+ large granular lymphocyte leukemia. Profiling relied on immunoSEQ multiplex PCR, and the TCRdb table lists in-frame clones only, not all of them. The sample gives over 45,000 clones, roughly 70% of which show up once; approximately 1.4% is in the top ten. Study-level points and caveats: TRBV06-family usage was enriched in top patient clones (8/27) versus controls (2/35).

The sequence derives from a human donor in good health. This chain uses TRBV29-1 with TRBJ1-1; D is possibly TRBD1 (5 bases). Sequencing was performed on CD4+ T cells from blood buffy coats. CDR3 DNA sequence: TGCAGCGCAACTGGGACTCATCGAGGTGGGAACACTGAAGCTTTCTTT. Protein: CSATGTHRGGNTEAFF.